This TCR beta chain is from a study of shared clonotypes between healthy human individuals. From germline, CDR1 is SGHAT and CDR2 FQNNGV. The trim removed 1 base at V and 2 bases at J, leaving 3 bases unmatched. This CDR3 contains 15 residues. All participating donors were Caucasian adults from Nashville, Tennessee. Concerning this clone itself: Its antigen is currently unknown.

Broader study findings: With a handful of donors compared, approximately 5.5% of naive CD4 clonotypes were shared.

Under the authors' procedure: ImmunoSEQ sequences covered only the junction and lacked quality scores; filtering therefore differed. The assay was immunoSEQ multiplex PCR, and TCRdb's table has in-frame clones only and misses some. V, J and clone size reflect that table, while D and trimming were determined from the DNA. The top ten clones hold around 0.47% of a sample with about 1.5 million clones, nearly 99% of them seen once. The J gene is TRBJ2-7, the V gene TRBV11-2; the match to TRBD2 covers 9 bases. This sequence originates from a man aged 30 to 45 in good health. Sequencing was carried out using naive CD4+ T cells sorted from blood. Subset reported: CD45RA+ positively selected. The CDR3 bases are TGTGCCAGCAGCTTAGTCCCTAGCGGGGCCTACGAGCAGTACTTC. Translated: CASSLVPSGAYEQYF.